Following are 18 T cell receptor beta chains from one sample sequenced in a study of a mutant IDH1 vaccine in newly diagnosed glioma. Measured with immunoSEQ multiplex PCR; TCRdb has only the in-frame clones, and not every one. The table lists 50,000 to 70,000 clones, about 90% of them singletons, with about 1.4% in the top ten. What these receptors recognize is not known. Documented time point: week 23, last vaccination. The investigators gave 300 ug of mutant IDH1 20-mer peptide in each vaccine dose, together with topical imiquimod. Sequences were derived from PBMCs, sampled from a glioma patient whose treatment included an IDH1 peptide vaccine. The receptors here all came from a man aged 40-50 years with glioma.

The chain uses TRBV15 and TRBJ2-3, with 7 positions matching TRBD1. V shed 9 bases and J 6 bases; nucleotides not matched to a gene: 12. CDR1 is LNHNV and CDR2 is YYDKDF in the germline V gene (reference sequence). This CDR3 is built from 14 residues. The CDR3 sequence is CATRDRAHYDTQYF. DNA for the CDR3: TGTGCCACGAGGGACAGAGCTCATTATGATACGCAGTATTTT.

The gene calls are TRBV18 and TRBJ2-5, with D possibly being TRBD2 (6 bases). CDR3 length: 15 amino acids. Germline lookup yields CDR1 KGHSH and CDR2 LQKENI. The V end lost 4 bases, the J end lost 4 bases, and 16 bases lay between the germline ends. For the CDR3, the DNA is TGTGCCAGCTCACTTACAAAGGTGGAGGGAGAGACCCAGTACTTC. Amino acids: CASSLTKVEGETQYF.

CDR3 sequence (DNA): TGTGCCAGCAGTGACGGGTTTAGCTCCTACGAGCAGTACTTC. Its translation is CASSDGFSSYEQYF. The rearrangement joins TRBV2 to TRBJ2-7; the D is unclear. V was cut by 3 bases and J by 0 bases, with 9 bases left in between. There are 14 residues in the CDR3. The germline gives CDR1 SNHLY, CDR2 FYNNEI.

The chain has TRBV7-3 and TRBJ2-6, with D perhaps TRBD2 (6 bases). CDR3 size: 18 residues. V was clipped by 2 bases and J by 2 bases, with 16 bases between them. Per germline, CDR1 SGHTA and CDR2 FQGTGA. The CDR3 nucleotides read TGTGCCAGCAGCTTATCCCCCGCTGCGGGGACTGGGGCCAACGTCCTGACTTTC. Translating gives CASSLSPAAGTGANVLTF.

This clone appeared once. This chain uses TRBV28 with TRBJ1-2; D possibly corresponds to TRBD1 (5 bases). Trimming left V 6 bases short and J 8 bases short, with 16 bases between. This CDR3 contains 13 residues. Germline V lookup: CDR1 MDHEN, CDR2 SYDVKM. CDR3: CASSTAGPGGYTF. The CDR3, as DNA: TGTGCCAGCAGCACAGCGGGACCCGGCGGCTACACCTTC.

This clone was counted between two and nine times. The J gene is TRBJ2-3, the V gene TRBV15; D is tentatively TRBD1 or TRBD2 (5 bases each). The CDR3 runs 19 residues. CDR1 and CDR2 (germline): LNHNV, YYDKDF (reference sequence). Deletions cut 0 bases from V and 2 bases from J, with 21 bases between. CDR3 sequence reads: CATSREGVGGSTHTDTQYF. CDR3 bases: TGTGCCACCAGCAGAGAAGGGGTCGGCGGGTCAACACACACAGATACGCAGTATTTT. The whole variable domain, remainder taken from reference TRBV15 and TRBJ2-3, is DAMVIQNPRYQVTQFGKPVTLSCSQTLNHNVMYWYQQKSSQAPKLLFHYYDKDFNNEADTPDNFQSRRPNTSFCFLDIRSPGLGDTAMYLCATSREGVGGSTHTDTQYFGPGTRLTVL.

This clone has a handful of counts. The CDR3 bases are TGTGCCAGCAGCTTAAAGGACAGGGGGTCCTACAATGAGCAGTTCTTC. Amino acids: CASSLKDRGSYNEQFF. The chain links TRBV7-3 to TRBJ2-1; 10 bases are a match to TRBD1. The CDR3 spans 16 residues. CDR1 SGHTA and CDR2 FQGTGA come from the germline V gene. The V and J ends lost 1 base and 1 base, in that order; junction bases with no gene match: 1. Full variable domain (missing parts from reference TRBV7-3 and TRBJ2-1): GAGVSQTPSNKVTEKGKYVELRCDPISGHTALYWYRQSLGQGPEFLIYFQGTGAADDSGLPNDRFFAVRPEGSVSTLKIQRTERGDSAVYLCASSLKDRGSYNEQFFGPGTRLTVL.

J is TRBJ2-3 and V is TRBV28, with D perhaps given as TRBD1 or TRBD2 (6 bases each). Germline V gene lookup returns CDR1 MDHEN and CDR2 SYDVKM. This CDR3 has 16 amino acids. V lost 5 bases and J lost 1, with 16 bases in between. CDR3 nucleotide sequence: TGTGCCAGCAGTACCAGTATGAGGGGGGGCACAGATACGCAGTATTTT. Residues: CASSTSMRGGTDTQYF.

V is TRBV9 and J is TRBJ2-7, with TRBD2 matching 11 bases. J lost 6 bases, V lost 3 bases, and 5 bases had no gene match. Germline CDR1 and CDR2: SGDLS and YYNGEE. The CDR3 is 14 residues long. CDR3 bases: TGTGCCAGCAGCGCTCTAGCGGGAGGTCGCGAGCAGTACTTC. This gives the protein CASSALAGGREQYF.

The V and J genes are TRBV7-9 and TRBJ1-4, with D unclear. Trimming removed 2 bases from V and 8 bases from J, with 6 bases in between. There are 12 residues in the CDR3. CDR1 is SEHNR, CDR2 FQNEAQ, per germline (reference sequence). Written as DNA, the CDR3 is TGTGCCAGCAGCTTAACGTTCGAAAAACTGTTTTTT. Translated, it gives CASSLTFEKLFF. Together with reference TRBV7-9 and TRBJ1-4, the CDR3 gives the full variable domain: DTGVSQNPRHKITKRGQNVTFRCDPISEHNRLYWYRQTLGQGPEFLTYFQNEAQLEKSRLLSDRFSAERPKGSFSTLEIQRTEQGDSAMYLCASSLTFEKLFFGSGTQLSVL.

V and J are TRBV19 and TRBJ1-5; D gene unclear. The V end lost 1 base, the J end lost 4 bases, and 11 bases lay between the germline ends. CDR1 LNHDA and CDR2 SQIVND come from the germline V gene (reference sequence). CDR3 size: 15 residues. CDR3 nucleotides: TGTGCCAGTAGTATAGCCCGGCACCATAATCAGCCCCAGCATTTT. Translating gives CASSIARHHNQPQHF. Drawing the rest from reference TRBV19 and TRBJ1-5, the complete variable domain is DGGITQSPKYLFRKEGQNVTLSCEQNLNHDAMYWYRQDPGQGLRLIYYSQIVNDFQKGDIAEGYSVSREKKESFPLTVTSAQKNPTAFYLCASSIARHHNQPQHFGDGTRLSIL.

The chain joins TRBV7-2 to TRBJ2-7; D unresolved. Germline-derived CDR1 and CDR2 are SGHTA and FQGNSA. Trimming cost V 2 bases and J 0 bases, with 8 bases left between them. The CDR3 contains 14 residues. CDR3 in amino acids: CASSLLEFSYEQYF. The CDR3 DNA reads TGTGCCAGCAGCTTATTGGAGTTCTCCTACGAGCAGTACTTC.

This clone has only a few counts. V and J are TRBV9 and TRBJ2-2; TRBD1 agrees at 7 bases. With 4 bases clipped from V and 10 bases from J, the junction kept 4 bases outside the gene matches. The germline V gene encodes CDR1 SGDLS and CDR2 YYNGEE. The CDR3 runs to 12 residues. In DNA form, the CDR3 reads TGTGCCAGCAGCAAAGACAGGGCGGAGCTGTTTTTT. Protein product: CASSKDRAELFF.

There are a few counts of this clone. V is TRBV7-9 and J is TRBJ2-5, with D perhaps given as TRBD1 or TRBD2 (5 bases each). The CDR3 has 13 amino acids. CDR1 is SEHNR and CDR2 is FQNEAQ in the germline V gene (reference sequence). With 3 bases removed from V and 1 base from J, the gap between germline ends came to 6 bases. This chain's CDR3 is CASSFGAQETQYF. Here the CDR3 DNA reads TGTGCCAGCAGCTTCGGGGCCCAAGAGACCCAGTACTTC.

This clone occurred a few times. The rearrangement links TRBV18 to TRBJ2-1; a weak D match, TRBD2 (6 bases). This CDR3 is built from 15 residues. V shed 0 bases and J shed 8 bases, with 14 bases lying between them. Germline CDR1 and CDR2: KGHSH and LQKENI. CDR3 nucleotide sequence: TGTGCCAGCTCACCACCCAACGGGGACTTACATGAGCAGTTCTTC. It encodes CASSPPNGDLHEQFF.

This chain connects TRBV20-1 to TRBJ2-1; TRBD1 might be the D (5 bases). CDR3 length: 11 amino acids. V was trimmed by 7 bases and J by 8 bases, leaving 12 bases between them. CDR1 is DFQATT and CDR2 is SNEGSKA in the germline V gene (reference sequence). CDR3 in amino acids: CSVLWGDEQFF. CDR3 DNA: TGCAGTGTTCTGTGGGGCGATGAGCAGTTCTTC.

The chain recombines TRBV6-5 with TRBJ2-3, with 8 bases identical to TRBD1. The CDR3 runs 15 residues. Germline V lookup: CDR1 MNHEY, CDR2 SVGAGI. Trimming removed 4 bases from V and 1 base from J; junction bases left unmatched: 4. The CDR3 here is CASSFQGAGTDTQYF. The CDR3 bases are TGTGCCAGCAGTTTCCAGGGGGCTGGCACAGATACGCAGTATTTT.

This sequence joins TRBV6-5 and TRBJ1-4; the D is unclear. CDR3 size: 14 residues. Germline-derived CDR1 and CDR2 are MNHEY and SVGAGI. Trimming removed 7 bases from V and 2 bases from J, with 11 bases in between. The CDR3 DNA sequence: TGTGCCAGCAAAAGAGTCTGGACTAATGAAAAACTGTTTTTT. This sequence encodes CASKRVWTNEKLFF.